Presented here are 25 T cell receptor beta chains from one specimen sequenced in a study of human T cells and chemical hapten exposure. TCRdb recomputed calls from the RACE reads with MiXCR, one row per CDR3 protein. The sample lists some 180,000 distinct CDR3 sequences, 20% to 25% seen once, with approximately 6.4% in the top ten. Stated time point: patch test 1, 2 weeks after DPC sensitization. Treatment indicated: therapeutic diphenylcyclopropenone sensitization with weekly scalp DPC. Material: whole blood, obtained in connection with sensitization to the hapten diphenylcyclopropenone (DPC). Source of these receptors: a woman in her 50s with alopecia areata. Some clones in this sample may be carry-over from other donors' samples.

This sequence joins TRBV20-1 and TRBJ2-3; D is possibly TRBD2 (5 bases). The V gene lost 7 bases and the J gene lost 3 bases, with 14 bases spanning the gap. The CDR3 runs 13 residues. Per germline, CDR1 DFQATT and CDR2 SNEGSKA (reference sequence). CDR3 region: CSGLLASTDTQYF. CDR3 coding DNA: TGCAGTGGCCTCCTAGCATCGACAGATACGCAGTATTTT.

The chain joins TRBV7-2 to TRBJ2-5; possible D gene TRBD1, 5 bases. V lost 3 bases, J lost 5 bases, and 7 bases lay in between. The CDR3 contains 12 residues. Germline loops: CDR1 SGHTA, CDR2 FQGNSA. The CDR3: CASSLGPETQYF. CDR3 DNA: TGTGCCAGCAGCTTGGGGCCTGAGACCCAGTACTTC.

This clonotype occurred a few times. The chain has TRBV4-1 and TRBJ1-5; weak D call: TRBD1 (5 bases). V was shortened by 0 bases and J by 4 bases, with 10 bases between the two germline ends. This CDR3 region has 15 residues. The germline V gene encodes CDR1 MGHRA and CDR2 YSYEKL. CDR3 nucleotide sequence: TGCGCCAGCAGCCAAGAAAGACAGCTTAATCAGCCCCAGCATTTT. This gives the protein CASSQERQLNQPQHF.

The V and J genes are TRBV2 and TRBJ2-1; D possibly corresponds to TRBD2 (6 bases). Germline-derived CDR1 and CDR2 are SNHLY and FYNNEI. The V gene lost 2 bases and the J gene lost 9 bases, with 11 bases spanning the gap. This CDR3 region has 13 residues. The CDR3 region is CASSELASGEQFF. CDR3 bases: TGTGCCAGCAGTGAACTAGCGTCGGGTGAGCAGTTCTTC.

This clonotype has more than one count but fewer than ten. The chain links TRBV2 to TRBJ2-2, with a possible D match to TRBD2 (6 bases). Per germline, CDR1 SNHLY and CDR2 FYNNEI. The CDR3 extends over 15 amino acids. V was cut by 1 base and J by 3 bases, with 9 bases left in between. The CDR3 DNA sequence: TGTGCCAGCAGTGAAGGGGACTTTTACACCGGGGAGCTGTTTTTT. Translated: CASSEGDFYTGELFF.

V usage is TRBV12-3 or TRBV12-4 and J usage is TRBJ1-5, with a possible D match to TRBD1 (6 bases). The CDR3 loop spans 13 amino acids. V was trimmed by 6 bases and J by 4 bases, leaving 10 bases between them. CDR3 nucleotide sequence: TGTGCCAGCAGAAAGGGGGAAAATCAGCCCCAGCATTTT. Residues: CASRKGENQPQHF.

The chain is built from TRBV14 and TRBJ2-1, with D maybe TRBD2 (5 bases). Germline CDR1 and CDR2: SGHDN and FVKESK. V lost 5 bases, J lost 4 bases, and 6 bases lay in between. This CDR3 has 12 residues. The CDR3 nucleotides are TGTGCCAGCAGCGACTATTACAATGAGCAGTTCTTC. It encodes CASSDYYNEQFF.

The CDR3 protein is CASSPLNSRQNTEAFF. The CDR3 DNA follows: TGTGCCAGCTCACCACTCAACTCGAGACAGAACACTGAAGCTTTCTTT. The chain is built from TRBV18 and TRBJ1-1, with no clear D. There are 16 residues in the CDR3. The germline CDR1 and CDR2 sequences are KGHSH and LQKENI. Trimming took off 1 base at V and 1 base at J, with 13 bases between the two ends.

This clonotype was seen more than once but under ten times. This rearrangement joins TRBV20-1 to TRBJ2-1; TRBD2 matches at 7 bases. V dropped 3 bases and J dropped 8; count of bases not matched to a gene: 10. The germline CDR1 and CDR2 sequences are DFQATT and SNEGSKA (reference sequence). This CDR3 has 14 amino acids. For the CDR3, the DNA is TGCAGTGCTAGTTTGGGAGGGCCTCTAGATGAGCAGTTCTTC. Translating it yields CSASLGGPLDEQFF.

The CDR3, as DNA: TGCAGTGCTAGAGACGAGGGTTTGCAGACCCAGTACTTC. Protein: CSARDEGLQTQYF. The gene calls are TRBV20-1 and TRBJ2-5; maybe TRBD2 (5 bases). Germline-derived CDR1 and CDR2 are DFQATT and SNEGSKA (reference sequence). This CDR3 spans 13 amino acids. V gave up 0 bases and J gave up 6 bases, with 11 bases separating them.

This clonotype was detected a few times. V gene TRBV7-2 combines with J gene TRBJ2-3; 11 nucleotides line up with TRBD2. V trimming: 4 bases; J trimming: 3 bases; junction bases outside the gene matches: 3. The CDR3 has 15 amino acids. Germline lookup yields CDR1 SGHTA and CDR2 FQGNSA. CDR3 amino acids: CASSSGLAVTDTQYF. DNA for the CDR3: TGTGCCAGCAGCTCGGGACTAGCGGTTACAGATACGCAGTATTTT.

The chain's CDR3 is CASRRGGGDYGYTF. The CDR3, as DNA: TGTGCCAGCAGACGAGGAGGGGGCGACTATGGCTACACCTTC. The V call is TRBV25-1, the J call TRBJ1-2; 7 bases are shared with TRBD1. Trimming removed 6 bases from V and 3 bases from J; junction bases left unmatched: 7. This CDR3 has 14 amino acids. Germline V lookup: CDR1 MGHDK, CDR2 SYGVNS.

This clonotype occurred a few times. The chain employs TRBV15 and TRBJ1-2; 7 bases align to TRBD1. After removal of 0 bases from V and 8 bases from J, the junction contained 21 bases not matched to a gene. The germline gives CDR1 LNHNV, CDR2 YYDKDF (reference sequence). This CDR3 comprises 19 residues. Written as DNA, the CDR3 is TGTGCCACCAGCAGAGATCCCCCTGCACCCGGGACAGCCGTGGGAGGCTACACCTTC. This sequence encodes CATSRDPPAPGTAVGGYTF.

The sample holds a few counts of this clonotype. This chain uses TRBV15 with TRBJ2-1; 8 bases map to TRBD1. Germline loops: CDR1 LNHNV, CDR2 YYDKDF (reference sequence). This CDR3 spans 15 amino acids. V dropped 3 bases and J dropped 6; count of bases not matched to a gene: 7. CDR3 nucleotide sequence: TGTGCCACCAGCAGGGACAGGGATTTTGGCAATGAGCAGTTCTTC. Protein: CATSRDRDFGNEQFF.

The chain links TRBV7-6 to TRBJ1-4, with 7 bases aligning to TRBD1. V was clipped by 4 bases and J by 7 bases; unmatched bases: 9. Germline CDR1 is SGHVS and CDR2 is FNYEAQ. This CDR3 has 15 amino acids. As DNA, the CDR3 is TGTGCCAGCAGCTCCCCGACAGGGATCGGTGAAAAACTGTTTTTT. As protein: CASSSPTGIGEKLFF.

The V gene is TRBV11-2, the J gene TRBJ2-7; TRBD1 matches 8 bases. The ends lost 5 bases at V and 6 bases at J; junction bases unmatched: 9. The CDR3 has 14 amino acids. Germline V gene lookup returns CDR1 SGHAT and CDR2 FQNNGV. The CDR3 is CASSRRTGLVEQYF. As DNA, the CDR3 is TGTGCCAGCAGCCGAAGGACAGGGCTCGTCGAGCAGTACTTC.

This clonotype was seen more than once but under ten times. The chain is built from TRBV5-5 and TRBJ2-1; a weak D match, TRBD2 (5 bases). The CDR3 has 16 residues. V was cut by 2 bases and J by 0 bases, with 12 bases left in between. Per germline, CDR1 SGHKS and CDR2 YYEKEE (reference sequence). The CDR3 DNA sequence: TGTGCCAGCAGCTTCGGGGTACCGAGCTCCTACAATGAGCAGTTCTTC. It is translated as CASSFGVPSSYNEQFF.

CDR3 DNA sequence: TGTGCCAGCAGCTTAGTGACGTCCGGGGAGCTGTTTTTT. Translated, it gives CASSLVTSGELFF. This chain links TRBV11-2 with TRBJ2-2; D ambiguous. V gave up 1 base and J gave up 6 bases, with 6 bases separating them. There are 13 residues in the CDR3. Per germline, CDR1 SGHAT and CDR2 FQNNGV.

This clonotype was observed a few times. The V and J genes are TRBV5-1 and TRBJ1-1; D not certain. V was clipped by 4 bases and J by 6 bases, with 16 bases between them. Germline V gives CDR1 SGHRS, CDR2 YFSETQ. This CDR3 has 14 amino acids. This CDR3 is CASSDGTGYPEAFF. DNA of the CDR3: TGCGCCAGCAGCGATGGTACGGGATATCCTGAAGCTTTCTTT.

This clonotype was seen more than once but under ten times. The chain recombines TRBV6-5 with TRBJ1-1; tentative D call: TRBD1 (6 bases). V lost 4 bases and J 5 bases, leaving 14 bases between the germline ends. Germline V gene lookup returns CDR1 MNHEY and CDR2 SVGAGI. The CDR3 covers 14 residues. The CDR3 nucleotides are TGTGCCAGCAGTTCAAGGGGGGTCGGAACTGAAGCTTTCTTT. Translation gives CASSSRGVGTEAFF.

The genes are TRBV10-2 and TRBJ1-5; no reliable D call. The V end was cut by 3 bases, the J end by 0 bases, with 9 bases between. The CDR3 covers 15 residues. Germline CDR1 is WSHSY and CDR2 is SAAADI. CDR3 in amino acids: CASSDSSYSNQPQHF. The CDR3 DNA reads TGCGCCAGCAGTGATTCGAGCTATAGCAATCAGCCCCAGCATTTT.

The V gene is TRBV3-1, the J gene TRBJ1-2; D gene unclear. The CDR3 runs to 15 residues. V was cut by 4 bases and J by 4 bases, with 16 bases left in between. The V gene's germline CDR1 is LGHDT and CDR2 YNNKEL (reference sequence). The CDR3 loop reads CASSPRTVHTYGYTF. Here the CDR3 DNA reads TGTGCCAGCAGCCCGAGAACAGTTCACACCTATGGCTACACCTTC. Full variable domain (remainder filled in from reference TRBV3-1 and TRBJ1-2): DTAVSQTPKYLVTQMGNDKSIKCEQNLGHDTMYWYKQDSKKFLKIMFSYNNKELIINETVPNRFSPKSPDKAHLNLHINSLELGDSAVYFCASSPRTVHTYGYTFGSGTRLTVV.

The chain has TRBV2 and TRBJ2-7, with D possibly called TRBD1 or TRBD2 (6 bases each). The germline V gene encodes CDR1 SNHLY and CDR2 FYNNEI. V lost 7 bases to trimming and J lost 4 bases, with 17 bases between them. CDR3 length equals 14 residues. In nucleotides, the CDR3 is TGTGCCAGCATCGAGGGGGGAGTCCGGTACGAGCAGTACTTC. Its translation: CASIEGGVRYEQYF.

In its sample, this clonotype was seen a few times. A read error may produce the germline difference seen at one junction end. This chain links TRBV20-1 with TRBJ1-5, with 7 positions matching TRBD1. Per the germline V gene, CDR1 is DFQATT and CDR2 is SNEGSKA (reference sequence). The CDR3 covers 15 residues. CDR3 sequence: CSADTGDASNQAQHF. The CDR3 region has the DNA TGCAGTGCCGACACAGGGGATGCAAGCAATCAGGCCCAGCATTTT.

This clonotype was seen a handful of times. This rearrangement joins TRBV7-9 to TRBJ2-3; 7 positions match TRBD2. The CDR3 runs 15 residues. Trimming took 0 bases from V and 10 from J; bases not matched to a gene: 10. Germline loops: CDR1 SEHNR, CDR2 FQNEAQ (reference sequence). The CDR3 nucleotides read TGTGCCAGCAGCTTAGCCCTGGGAGGGCCTTCGGCGCAGTATTTT. Amino acids: CASSLALGGPSAQYF.